This TCR beta chain is drawn from a study of identical twins. Study-level points and caveats: Excess twin sharing in beta out-of-frame sequences was weaker.

This clonotype was found a few times. The antigen remains unidentified. TCRdb re-called the 5' RACE reads through MiXCR, storing one row per CDR3 protein. This sample has 690,000 or so distinct CDR3 sequences, with under 9% found just once. The V gene lost 0 bases and the J gene lost 3 bases, with 15 bases spanning the gap. Germline loops: CDR1 GTSNPN, CDR2 SVGIG (reference sequence). CDR3 length equals 15 residues. This sample also appeared in a second study, on yellow fever vaccine responses in identical twins.

The chain couples TRBV30 to TRBJ2-7; no clear D gene. The sequenced sample was PBMCs. This TCR was sampled from a woman aged 18-29 years in good health. CDR3 DNA sequence: TGTGCCTGGAGTGTAAGTTGGGCATCAAGCTACGAGCAGTACTTC. It translates to CAWSVSWASSYEQYF.